The sequence of this T cell receptor (beta chain) was determined in a study of blood T cell repertoires in COVID-19. About the research overall: PBMCs, B-cell-depleted T cells, or T cells provided the cDNA or gDNA that made up the material.

Followed longitudinally, the Seattle patients had been enrolled during active infection. As processed by the authors: Reference gene primer amplification in the assay estimated nucleated cell counts. Clones were sequenced by immunoSEQ multiplex PCR, and TCRdb holds only the in-frame ones, with some missing. V, J and clone size are those of that table, while D and trimming were read from the DNA. Of 85,000 to 95,000 clones listed, under 90% are singletons. The V end was cut by 5 bases, the J end by 2 bases, with 9 bases between. The CDR3 runs to 13 residues. Germline V gives CDR1 MGHRA, CDR2 YSYEKL. The rearrangement uses TRBV4-1 and TRBJ2-5; D remains unclear. The specimen sequenced was peripheral blood. The sequence was obtained from a man in his 60s with COVID-19, enrolled during active disease. The CDR3, as DNA: TGCGCCAGCAGCTTTTTTATTCAAGAGACCCAGTACTTC. It is translated as CASSFFIQETQYF.